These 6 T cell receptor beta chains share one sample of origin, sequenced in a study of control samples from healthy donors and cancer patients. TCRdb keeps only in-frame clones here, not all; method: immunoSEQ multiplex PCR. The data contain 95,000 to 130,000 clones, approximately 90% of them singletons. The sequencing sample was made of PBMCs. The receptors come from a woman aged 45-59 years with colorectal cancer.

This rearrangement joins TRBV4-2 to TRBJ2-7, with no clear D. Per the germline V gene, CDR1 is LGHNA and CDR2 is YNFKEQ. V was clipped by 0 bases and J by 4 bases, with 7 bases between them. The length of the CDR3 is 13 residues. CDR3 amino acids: CASSQDVEYEQYF. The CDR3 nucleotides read TGTGCCAGCAGCCAAGATGTGGAATACGAGCAGTACTTC.

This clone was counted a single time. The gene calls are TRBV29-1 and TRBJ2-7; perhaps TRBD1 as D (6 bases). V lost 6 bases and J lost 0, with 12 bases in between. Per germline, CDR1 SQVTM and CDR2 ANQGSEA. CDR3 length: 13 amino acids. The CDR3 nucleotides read TGCAGCGTCCAGGACAGCTACTCCTACGAGCAGTACTTC. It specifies CSVQDSYSYEQYF.

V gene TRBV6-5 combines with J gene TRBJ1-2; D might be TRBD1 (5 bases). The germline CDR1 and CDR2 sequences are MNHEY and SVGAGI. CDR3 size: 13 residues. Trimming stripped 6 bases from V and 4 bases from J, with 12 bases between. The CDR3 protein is CASRLTRAYGYTF. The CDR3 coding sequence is TGTGCCAGCAGACTCACCAGGGCCTATGGCTACACCTTC.

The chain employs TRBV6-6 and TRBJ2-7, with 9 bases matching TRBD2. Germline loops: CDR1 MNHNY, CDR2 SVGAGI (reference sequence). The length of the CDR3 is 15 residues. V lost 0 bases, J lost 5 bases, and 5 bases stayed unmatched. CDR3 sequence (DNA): TGTGCCAGCAGTTACTCCGCGGGGGGGTTCGACGAGCAGTACTTC. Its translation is CASSYSAGGFDEQYF.

The CDR3 DNA reads TGTGCCAGCAGCGCAGACGCAGGGGGCGCGGGGACTGAAGCTTTCTTT. Its translation is CASSADAGGAGTEAFF. The gene calls are TRBV9 and TRBJ1-1; 8 nucleotides line up with TRBD1. CDR3 size: 16 residues. V lost 3 bases, J lost 5 bases, and 12 bases stayed unmatched. Germline V gene sequence: CDR1 SGDLS, CDR2 YYNGEE.

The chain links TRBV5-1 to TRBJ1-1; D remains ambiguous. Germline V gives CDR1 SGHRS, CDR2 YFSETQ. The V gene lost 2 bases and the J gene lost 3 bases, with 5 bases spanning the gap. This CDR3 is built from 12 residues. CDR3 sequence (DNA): TGCGCCAGCAGCTTTAGCGACACTGAAGCTTTCTTT. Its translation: CASSFSDTEAFF.